Each of the 21 T cell receptor beta chains below was sequenced from the same sample in a study of blood T cell repertoires in COVID-19 (dated by TCRdb to the early 2020s). The library was made by the immunoSEQ multiplex PCR assay. Not all clones reach the TCRdb copy of this immuneACCESS table, which keeps in-frame sequences only. Checked studies attribute under half of the gap to unresolved V genes and leave the rest unexplained. This sample has approximately 300,000 clones in its table, and 90% of those were observed once. The ten largest clones add up to 3.5% to 4.5% of the sample. Sample: PBMCs or T cells enriched from blood (not recorded which). These receptors all come from a woman between 18 and 29 years old with acute COVID-19.

The J gene is TRBJ1-2, the V gene TRBV20-1, with 10 bases aligning to TRBD1. Germline CDR1 and CDR2: DFQATT and SNEGSKA (reference sequence). The CDR3 covers 17 residues. The J segment lost 5 bases and the V segment lost 3 bases, leaving 15 bases of the junction unmatched. The CDR3 region has the DNA TGCAGTGCTAGTAAAACCACCGGGACAGGGGTTCGGTATGGCTACACCTTC. Protein sequence: CSASKTTGTGVRYGYTF.

The chain carries TRBV7-2 and TRBJ2-7; 14 bases fit TRBD2. Germline CDR1 SGHTA, CDR2 FQGNSA. J gave up 0 bases and V 1 base, and 2 bases lay outside the gene matches. CDR3 length equals 17 residues. The CDR3 is CASSLVGLAGDSYEQYF. The CDR3 nucleotides are TGTGCCAGCAGCTTAGTGGGACTAGCGGGAGACTCCTACGAGCAGTACTTC.

The chain joins TRBV11-3 to TRBJ1-1; 10 bases are shared with TRBD1. This CDR3 is 16 amino acids long. Germline V lookup: CDR1 SGHNT, CDR2 YENEEA. The V segment lost 5 bases and the J segment 0 bases; nucleotides outside the gene matches: 6. CDR3 region: CASSPGTGEMNTEAFF. The CDR3 bases are TGTGCCAGCAGCCCGGGGACAGGGGAGATGAACACTGAAGCTTTCTTT.

The CDR3 DNA follows: TGTGCCAGCAGCCACGGCGGGACGGGAGGCGGGGAGCTGTTTTTT. Its protein product is CASSHGGTGGGELFF. This chain links TRBV3-1 (or the pseudogene TRBV3-2) with TRBJ2-2, with 7 positions matching TRBD2. There are 15 residues in the CDR3. Germline V lookup: CDR1 LGHDT, CDR2 YNNKEL (reference sequence). The V and J ends lost 3 bases and 7 bases, in that order; junction bases with no gene match: 8.

This clone was seen more than once but under ten times. The chain employs TRBV28 and TRBJ1-2; D gene unclear. The CDR3 is made up of 11 amino acids. CDR1 is MDHEN and CDR2 is SYDVKM in the germline V gene. Trimming took off 8 bases at V and 14 bases at J, with 18 bases between the two ends. Here the CDR3 reads CASGSTPILTF. The CDR3 bases are TGTGCCAGCGGGTCCACACCTATACTAACCTTC.

The chain links TRBV11-3 to TRBJ2-1; the match to TRBD1 covers 8 bases. With V trimmed by 4 bases and J by 10 bases, 6 bases remained unmatched. Germline CDR1 and CDR2: SGHNT and YENEEA. The CDR3 is 13 residues long. CDR3 nucleotide sequence: TGTGCCAGCAGCTCCCTACGACAGGGGGAGCAGTTCTTC. Its translation is CASSSLRQGEQFF. The full variable domain, completed using reference TRBV11-3 and TRBJ2-1, is EAGVVQSPRYKIIEKKQPVAFWCNPISGHNTLYWYLQNLGQGPELLIRYENEEAVDDSQLPKDRFSAERLKGVDSTLKIQPAELGDSAVYLCASSSLRQGEQFFGPGTRLTVL.

The chain recombines TRBV7-9 with TRBJ2-7, with TRBD1 as a possible D gene (5 bases). CDR3 length: 11 amino acids. V shed 6 bases and J shed 5 bases, with 8 bases lying between them. Germline V CDR1 and CDR2: SEHNR, FQNEAQ (reference sequence). The CDR3 sequence is CASRDTHEQYF. Here the CDR3 DNA reads TGTGCCAGCAGGGACACGCACGAGCAGTACTTC.

J is TRBJ2-7 and V is TRBV4-2; TRBD2 is a possible D gene (5 bases). Germline CDR1 LGHNA, CDR2 YNFKEQ. Trimming cost V 0 bases and J 1 base, with 19 bases left between them. The CDR3 totals 18 residues. CDR3 sequence (DNA): TGTGCCAGCAGCCAAGATTGCGGGCGGAACAACATTTCCTACGAGCAGTACTTC. This translates into CASSQDCGRNNISYEQYF.

The chain is built from TRBV7-9 and TRBJ2-1; TRBD2 agrees at 8 bases. The V segment lost 7 bases and the J segment 0 bases; nucleotides outside the gene matches: 11. The CDR3 has 17 amino acids. CDR1 is SEHNR and CDR2 is FQNEAQ in the germline V gene (reference sequence). CDR3 coding DNA: TGTGCCAGCAACTTGGGGACCGGGACTAGCTCCTACAATGAGCAGTTCTTC. This codes for CASNLGTGTSSYNEQFF. The variable domain in full, with the rest retrieved from reference TRBV7-9 and TRBJ2-1, is DTGVSQNPRHKITKRGQNVTFRCDPISEHNRLYWYRQTLGQGPEFLTYFQNEAQLEKSRLLSDRFSAERPKGSFSTLEIQRTEQGDSAMYLCASNLGTGTSSYNEQFFGPGTRLTVL.

The chain employs TRBV11-3 and TRBJ1-2; D may be TRBD1 (5 bases). The length of the CDR3 is 13 residues. Germline assignment: CDR1 SGHNT and CDR2 YENEEA. V lost 0 bases to trimming and J lost 6 bases, with 8 bases between them. CDR3 loop: CASSLDLGDGYTF. In DNA form, the CDR3 reads TGTGCCAGCAGCTTAGACCTAGGGGATGGCTACACCTTC.

J is TRBJ1-5 and V is TRBV6-5; 8 bases agree with TRBD1. The ends lost 6 bases at V and 0 bases at J; junction bases unmatched: 4. There are 15 residues in the CDR3. CDR1 MNHEY and CDR2 SVGAGI come from the germline V gene. In nucleotides, the CDR3 is TGTGCCAGCAGGGGACAGGCCGATAGCAATCAGCCCCAGCATTTT. Its translation: CASRGQADSNQPQHF.

V usage is TRBV12-5 and J usage is TRBJ2-7; D call uncertain. The length of the CDR3 is 12 residues. The germline V gene has CDR1 LGHNT and CDR2 FRNRAP. Trimming removed 5 bases from V and 2 bases from J, with 7 bases in between. The DNA for the CDR3 is TGTGCTAGTGGTCCCTTTCCCTACGAGCAGTACTTC. It encodes CASGPFPYEQYF. Based on the CDR3 plus reference TRBV12-5 and TRBJ2-7, the full variable domain is DARVTQTPRHKVTEMGQEVTMRCQPILGHNTVFWYRQTMMQGLELLAYFRNRAPLDDSGMPKDRFSAEMPDATLATLKIQPSEPRDSAVYFCASGPFPYEQYFGPGTRLTVT.

The gene calls are TRBV14 and TRBJ1-2; no definite D call. This CDR3 region has 12 residues. Germline V gene sequence: CDR1 SGHDN, CDR2 FVKESK. Between the trimmed V and J ends, which lost 2 bases and 7 bases, there was a span of 8 bases. This chain's CDR3 is CASSQQRSGYTF. DNA of the CDR3: TGTGCCAGCAGCCAACAGAGGAGTGGCTACACCTTC.

V is TRBV10-1 and J is TRBJ2-1; D gene ambiguous. The CDR3 runs to 15 residues. V dropped 2 bases and J dropped 6 bases, with 14 bases sitting between them. The germline CDR1 and CDR2 sequences are WNHNN and SYGVQD (reference sequence). CDR3 residues: CASSERGPSANEQFF. CDR3 nucleotides: TGCGCCAGCAGTGAGCGCGGCCCTTCCGCCAATGAGCAGTTCTTC.

V usage is TRBV10-2 and J usage is TRBJ2-1, with 10 bases fitting TRBD2. CDR3 length: 17 residues. Germline V gene lookup returns CDR1 WSHSY and CDR2 SAAADI. Losses at the gene ends were 7 bases for V and 10 bases for J; bases not matched to a gene: 19. The CDR3: CASIPGVRSGRAGEQFF. CDR3 bases: TGCGCCAGCATTCCCGGAGTTCGAAGCGGGAGGGCCGGGGAGCAGTTCTTC.

This clone came up once. At one boundary the junction diverges from the germline segment, which might be a read error. The chain uses TRBV27 and TRBJ1-5; D is possibly TRBD1 (6 bases). This CDR3 is built from 17 residues. The V gene's germline CDR1 is MNHEY and CDR2 SMNVEV (reference sequence). This chain's CDR3 is CASRNLPGHEVQSAPDF. For the CDR3, the DNA is TGTGCCAGCAGGAATCTACCGGGACATGAGGTTCAATCAGCCCCAGATTTT.

The chain couples TRBV4-1 to TRBJ1-5; TRBD1 aligns across 7 bases. Trimming took 4 bases from V and 6 from J; bases not matched to a gene: 15. CDR3 length equals 17 residues. Germline V gene lookup returns CDR1 MGHRA and CDR2 YSYEKL. CDR3 loop: CASSLQPLDRVGQPQHF. CDR3 coding DNA: TGCGCCAGCAGCCTCCAACCCCTAGACAGGGTTGGTCAGCCCCAGCATTTT.

V usage is TRBV19 and J usage is TRBJ1-3; tentatively, D is TRBD1 (5 bases). Germline loops: CDR1 LNHDA, CDR2 SQIVND (reference sequence). CDR3 length: 15 residues. Deletions cut 5 bases from V and 0 bases from J, with 11 bases between. Here the CDR3 DNA reads TGTGCCAGTAGTCCTTCCACAGGCTCTGGAAACACCATATATTTT. This translates into CASSPSTGSGNTIYF. The whole variable domain, filled in from reference TRBV19 and TRBJ1-3, reads DGGITQSPKYLFRKEGQNVTLSCEQNLNHDAMYWYRQDPGQGLRLIYYSQIVNDFQKGDIAEGYSVSREKKESFPLTVTSAQKNPTAFYLCASSPSTGSGNTIYFGEGSWLTVV.

Here the CDR3 DNA reads TGTGCCAGCTCAGGGGTAGCGGGGCCCTACGAGCAGTACTTC. Translating it yields CASSGVAGPYEQYF. This chain connects TRBV6-5 to TRBJ2-7, with 8 bases identical to TRBD2. Per the germline V gene, CDR1 is MNHEY and CDR2 is SVGAGI. This CDR3 has 14 amino acids. The V and J ends lost 8 bases and 2 bases, in that order; junction bases with no gene match: 8.

V is TRBV18 and J is TRBJ2-7, with TRBD2 identical over 10 bases. CDR3 size: 15 residues. Trimming removed 4 bases from V and 0 bases from J; junction bases left unmatched: 3. The germline V gene has CDR1 KGHSH and CDR2 LQKENI. The CDR3 bases are TGTGCCAGCTCACGGACTAGCGGTAGCTCCTACGAGCAGTACTTC. It translates to CASSRTSGSSYEQYF.

The rearrangement joins TRBV7-9 to TRBJ1-6; D remains ambiguous. Between the trimmed V and J ends, which lost 1 base and 10 bases, there was a span of 8 bases. The CDR3 loop spans 13 amino acids. Germline CDR1 is SEHNR and CDR2 is FQNEAQ (reference sequence). Here the CDR3 reads CASSLVERSPLHF. The CDR3 coding sequence is TGTGCCAGCAGCTTAGTCGAGAGATCACCCCTCCACTTT.